These T cell receptor beta chains were read from a single sample in a study of CD8+ T cells in alopecia areata. Sequencing used immunoSEQ multiplex PCR; TCRdb keeps in-frame clones, though not all of them. The sample records more than 200,000 clones, roughly two thirds being singletons. The sample in question was CD4+ T cells sorted from blood, obtained at week 0. The receptors were sampled from a human donor with alopecia areata. Each CDR3 is given with its conserved first and last residue. The D gene is left open where the match is weak.

V	J	D	CDR3	DNA
TRBV30	TRBJ1-4	.	CAWSPWTHEKLFF	TGTGCCTGGAGTCCTTGGACTCATGAAAAACTGTTTTTT
TRBV9	TRBJ2-5	.	CASSAGPKETQYF	TGTGCCAGCAGCGCGGGACCCAAAGAGACCCAGTACTTC
TRBV20-1	TRBJ2-2	.	CSARITGELFF	TGCAGTGCTAGGATTACCGGGGAGCTGTTTTTT
TRBV29-1	TRBJ1-1	.	CSVVSRDISEAFF	TGCAGCGTTGTATCCAGGGATATTTCTGAAGCTTTCTTT
TRBV4-2	TRBJ2-3	.	CASSQVPRGQDTQYF	TGTGCCAGCAGCCAAGTCCCCAGGGGTCAAGATACGCAGTATTTT
TRBV6-5	TRBJ2-1	.	CASSYRTGSSYNEQFF	TGTGCCAGCAGTTACCGTACAGGGAGCTCCTACAATGAGCAGTTCTTC
TRBV9	TRBJ1-4	.	CASSVGSGATNEKLFF	TGTGCCAGCAGCGTAGGGAGCGGTGCAACTAATGAAAAACTGTTTTTT
TRBV9	TRBJ1-2	.	CASSDGTRSGYTF	TGTGCCAGCAGCGACGGGACAAGGAGTGGCTACACCTTC
TRBV5-1	TRBJ2-2	.	CASSPPDSSNTGELFF	TGCGCCAGCAGCCCGCCGGACTCGTCGAACACCGGGGAGCTGTTTTTT
TRBV5-1	TRBJ2-7	.	CASSPRDTSYEQYF	TGCGCCAGCAGCCCCCGGGATACCTCCTACGAGCAGTACTTC